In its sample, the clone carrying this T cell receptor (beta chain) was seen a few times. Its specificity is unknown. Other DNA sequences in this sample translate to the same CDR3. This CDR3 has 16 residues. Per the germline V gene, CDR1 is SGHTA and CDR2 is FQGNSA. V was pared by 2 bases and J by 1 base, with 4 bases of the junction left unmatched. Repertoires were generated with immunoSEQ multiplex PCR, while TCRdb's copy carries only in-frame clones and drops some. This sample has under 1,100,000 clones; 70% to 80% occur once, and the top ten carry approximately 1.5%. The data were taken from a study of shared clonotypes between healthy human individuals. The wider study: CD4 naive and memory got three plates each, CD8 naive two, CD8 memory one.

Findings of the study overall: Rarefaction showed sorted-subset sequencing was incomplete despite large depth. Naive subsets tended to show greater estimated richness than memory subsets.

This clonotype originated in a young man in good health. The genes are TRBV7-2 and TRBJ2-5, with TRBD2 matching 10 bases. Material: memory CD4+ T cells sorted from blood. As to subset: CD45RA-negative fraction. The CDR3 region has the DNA TGTGCCAGCAGCTTACGGACTAGCGGATTCCAAGAGACCCAGTACTTC. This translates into CASSLRTSGFQETQYF.